This TCR beta chain is from a study of T cell changes during pregnancy in multiple sclerosis (dated by TCRdb to between 2018 and 2021). About the investigation overall: The study examined how the T cell repertoire changed over the course of pregnancy in women with multiple sclerosis.

Library prep was done by the immunoSEQ multiplex PCR assay. Imported from immuneACCESS, the table was reduced by TCRdb to in-frame sequences with V and J called. These copies leave out some clones; in studies compared against another copy, an unresolved V gene accounts for under half, and the cause of the remainder is not known. The sample includes about 60,000 clones, with approximately 91% observed a single time. Clones ranked in the top ten supply 0.76% of the sample. Remarks on this clone: It lacks a known antigen. No base quality values were provided; no much bigger clone lies one nucleotide off.

The TCR comes from a female donor with multiple sclerosis, enrolled in a pregnancy study. The sample here was CD4+ T cells from peripheral blood mononuclear cells, taken in the first trimester of pregnancy.

The CDR3 in this case is CASSQGLAGYNEQFF. The nucleotides are TGTGCCAGCAGCCAAGGACTAGCGGGATACAATGAGCAGTTCTTC. The rearranged segments are TRBV14 and TRBJ2-1; TRBD2 lines up with 11 middle nucleotides. V ends up 1 base short and J 4 bases short, with an unmatched junction base count of 0. The germline V gene encodes CDR1 SGHDN and CDR2 FVKESK. The cysteine opens and the phenylalanine closes a CDR3 of 15 amino acids. The retained sequence is limited to the CDR3, 45 bases, with the frame set at the first base.